Listed below are T cell receptor beta chains from one sample, sequenced in a study of shared clonotypes between healthy human individuals. The assay was immunoSEQ multiplex PCR, and TCRdb's table has in-frame clones only and misses some. The sample shows approximately 2.1 million clones, 80% to 95% of them seen only once. The sequenced sample was naive CD4+ T cells from PBMCs. All receptors derive from a man in his late teens or twenties in good health. Some clones in this sample may be carry-over from other donors' samples. Each CDR3 is given with its conserved first and last residue. A D gene is named only where the DNA matches it firmly. Only some rows state a clone size, as once, few, many or a class for expanded clones.

V	D	J	length	size	DNA	CDR3
TRBV28	TRBD1	TRBJ1-5	15	-	TGTGCCAGCAGATCCGGGACAGGGGAGGGTCAGCCCCAGCATTTT	CASRSGTGEGQPQHF
TRBV6-1	-	TRBJ2-7	13	-	TGTGCCAGCAGGCGGGACAGCTCCTACGAGCAGTACTTC	CASRRDSSYEQYF
TRBV4-1	TRBD1	TRBJ1-1	16	once	TGCGCCAGCAGCCAAGGCTCAGGGACAGGGGACACTGAAGCTTTCTTT	CASSQGSGTGDTEAFF
TRBV29-1	-	TRBJ2-7	13	-	TGCAGCGGAATATTAAGGGATAATTACGAGCAGTACTTC	CSGILRDNYEQYF
TRBV7-9	TRBD1	TRBJ2-7	17	-	TGTGCCAGCAGCTTCAATGAAGGGACAGGGCCATCCTACGAGCAGTACTTC	CASSFNEGTGPSYEQYF
TRBV5-1	-	TRBJ1-2	15	-	TGCGCCAGCAACCGATTAAACCTAGACCCAACACGAGGCACCTTC	CASNRLNLDPTRGTF
TRBV9	-	TRBJ2-7	13	few	TGTGCCAGCAGCGTAGGTCCCCTCTACGAGCAGTACTTC	CASSVGPLYEQYF
TRBV29-1	TRBD2	TRBJ2-3	17	-	TGCAGCGTTGGAACCCCTACCCTAGCGGGAGGGACAGATACGCAGTATTTT	CSVGTPTLAGGTDTQYF
TRBV7-9	TRBD1	TRBJ1-4	15	few	TGTGCCAGCAGCTCGACAGGGGGCATCGGTGAAAAACTGTTTTTT	CASSSTGGIGEKLFF
TRBV7-3	TRBD1	TRBJ2-3	18	-	TGTGCCAGCAGCTCGAAGGGATCGAGGGGGCCCAGCACAGATACGCAGTATTTT	CASSSKGSRGPSTDTQYF
TRBV10-3	-	TRBJ2-7	14	once	TGTGCCATCAGTGCATCGGGACTTGCCTACGAGCAGTACTTC	CAISASGLAYEQYF
TRBV5-6	-	TRBJ2-3	13	-	TGTGCCAGCAGCTTGGGGGGACCAGATACGCAGTATTTT	CASSLGGPDTQYF
TRBV5-1	TRBD2	TRBJ2-1	17	-	TGCGCCAGCAAAGGGGGCCAAGGGACTAGCGGGGACAATGAGCAGTTCTTC	CASKGGQGTSGDNEQFF
TRBV2	-	TRBJ2-1	11	-	TGTGCCAGCTCTTTGCACAATGAGCAGTTCTTC	CASSLHNEQFF
TRBV18	-	TRBJ2-3	15	-	TGTGCCAGCTCACCACTCGACAGACTTACAGATACGCAGTATTTT	CASSPLDRLTDTQYF
TRBV6-4	-	TRBJ1-1	18	-	TGTGCCAGCAGTGACTTATTTAGGGGGGGGCTGGCGGACACTGAAGCTTTCTTT	CASSDLFRGGLADTEAFF
TRBV28	-	TRBJ2-7	13	-	TGTGCCACCCTCGGAACTCTCAGGAACGAGCAGTACTTC	CATLGTLRNEQYF
TRBV7-2	-	TRBJ1-3	14	-	TGTGCCAGCAGCTCCCTGTTGACAGGAAACACCATATATTTT	CASSSLLTGNTIYF
TRBV7-2	TRBD2	TRBJ2-2	15	-	TGTGCCAGCAGCCGGACTAGCGGGAGGCACGGGGAGCTGTTTTTT	CASSRTSGRHGELFF
TRBV6-1	-	TRBJ1-2	11	-	TGTGCCAGTTTTAGTTGGTATGGCTACACCTTC	CASFSWYGYTF
TRBV6-4	TRBD2	TRBJ2-7	15	-	TGTGCCAGCAGTTACTTGCTAGCGGGAGTCAACGAGCAGTACTTC	CASSYLLAGVNEQYF
TRBV5-1	-	TRBJ2-2	16	-	TGCGCCAGCAGATTGCTGGCTAGCGAGTACACCGGGGAGCTGTTTTTT	CASRLLASEYTGELFF
TRBV5-1	-	TRBJ1-4	15	few	TGCGCCAGCAGCTTGGTGGGGACAACTAATGAAAAACTGTTTTTT	CASSLVGTTNEKLFF
TRBV19	-	TRBJ1-5	15	-	TGTGCCACAACCAGAGGGCAGGGAAGCAATCAGCCCCAGCATTTT	CATTRGQGSNQPQHF
TRBV5-3	TRBD1	TRBJ1-5	21	-	TGTGCCAGAAGCTTGTTAATTTTTGAGGGGGCTCTGATATATAGCAATCAGCCCCAGCATTTT	CARSLLIFEGALIYSNQPQHF
TRBV18	TRBD1	TRBJ2-6	17	-	TGTGCCAGCTCATCTACAGGGGTTGCCTCTGGGGCCAACGTCCTGACTTTC	CASSSTGVASGANVLTF
TRBV5-1	TRBD1	TRBJ1-5	16	-	TGCGCCAGCAGCCTAGGGACAGCTGATAGCAATCAGCCCCAGCATTTT	CASSLGTADSNQPQHF
TRBV28	-	TRBJ1-5	13	-	TGTGCCAGCAGTGAGCAGAGCAATCAGCCCCAGCATTTT	CASSEQSNQPQHF
TRBV18	-	TRBJ2-1	15	-	TGTGCCAGCTCGCAGAGAATTGGGGAAAACAATGAGCAGTTCTTC	CASSQRIGENNEQFF
TRBV5-1	-	TRBJ2-2	14	-	TGCGCCAGCAGCTTAACTAGCCCCACCGGGGAGCTGTTTTTT	CASSLTSPTGELFF
TRBV5-1	TRBD1	TRBJ2-3	16	-	TGCGCCAGCAGCCTCGGTACAGGGGCCAACACAGATACGCAGTATTTT	CASSLGTGANTDTQYF
TRBV28	-	TRBJ1-1	14	-	TGTGCCAGCAGTTTGGGCGTCGAGGCTGTTGAAGCTTTCTTT	CASSLGVEAVEAFF
TRBV4-1	-	TRBJ1-1	14	-	TGCGCCAGCAGCCCCGTCGGGGTAAGCACTGAAGCTTTCTTT	CASSPVGVSTEAFF
TRBV19	-	TRBJ2-1	14	-	TGTGCCAGTAGGTTTAGGTTAGTTGGCAATGAGCAGTTCTTC	CASRFRLVGNEQFF
TRBV7-7	-	TRBJ2-1	14	-	TGTGCCAGCAGCCGCCTCGGCCTCTTGGATGAGCAGTTCTTC	CASSRLGLLDEQFF
TRBV19	-	TRBJ1-1	14	-	TGTGCCAGTAGTATCTTGGGGATGGTCACTGAAGCTTTCTTT	CASSILGMVTEAFF
TRBV5-1	-	TRBJ2-1	15	-	TGCGCCAGCACCCTAACGGGACCAAGCGTTCGTGAGCAGTTCTTC	CASTLTGPSVREQFF